The 16 T cell receptor beta chains below all came from one sample that was sequenced in a study of blood T cell repertoires in COVID-19. Generated by immunoSEQ multiplex PCR, the TCRdb table keeps only in-frame clones and is missing some. The data contain approximately 230,000 clones, about 85% of them seen just once; the ten biggest clones take up about 3%. The sequencing input was peripheral blood. These receptors came from a man younger than 30 with active or convalescent COVID-19.

This clone was counted once. The chain recombines TRBV6-2 or TRBV6-3 with TRBJ1-2; D might be TRBD1 (6 bases). Germline CDR1 MNHEY, CDR2 SVGEGT. CDR3 length equals 15 residues. Trimming shortened V by 5 bases and J by 8 bases, and 21 bases separated the two germline ends. The CDR3, as DNA: TGTGCCAGCAGTCCCGCCGGGAGGGGGTCGGGAGGCTACACCTTC. It yields the protein CASSPAGRGSGGYTF.

This chain joins TRBV7-3 and TRBJ1-1; D gene ambiguous. V lost 0 bases and J 0 bases, leaving 8 bases between the germline ends. The CDR3 length is 15 residues. From germline, CDR1 is SGHTA and CDR2 FQGTGA. In DNA form, the CDR3 reads TGTGCCAGCAGCTTAACTAACTCATTGAACACTGAAGCTTTCTTT. Its translation: CASSLTNSLNTEAFF.

V is TRBV7-2 and J is TRBJ2-3; 10 positions agree with TRBD2. Germline CDR1 reads SGHTA; CDR2 reads FQGNSA. With V trimmed by 5 bases and J by 4 bases, 6 bases remained unmatched. This CDR3 has 15 residues. The CDR3 reads CASSPYLAGADTQYF. The DNA for the CDR3 is TGTGCCAGCAGCCCCTATCTAGCGGGAGCAGATACGCAGTATTTT. The whole variable domain, filled in from reference TRBV7-2 and TRBJ2-3, reads GAGVSQSPSNKVTEKGKDVELRCDPISGHTALYWYRQSLGQGLEFLIYFQGNSAPDKSGLPSDRFSAERTGGSVSTLTIQRTQQEDSAVYLCASSPYLAGADTQYFGPGTRLTVL.

V is TRBV11-3 and J is TRBJ2-3; 9 nucleotides agree with TRBD1. CDR1 SGHNT and CDR2 YENEEA come from the germline V gene. V shed 6 bases and J 1 base; nucleotides not matched to a gene: 5. The CDR3 is 15 residues long. The CDR3 region is CASSSRDRGTDTQYF. The CDR3 DNA reads TGTGCCAGCAGTTCCCGGGACAGGGGCACAGATACGCAGTATTTT.

The chain uses TRBV2 and TRBJ1-4; 8 nucleotides agree with TRBD1. This CDR3 comprises 14 residues. Germline-derived CDR1 and CDR2 are SNHLY and FYNNEI. Germline trimming cut 6 bases from V and 8 bases from J; bases unmatched to any gene: 8. The CDR3 loop is CASSTTGGVEKLFF. The CDR3 DNA reads as TGTGCCAGCAGCACTACAGGGGGGGTGGAAAAACTGTTTTTT.

The V and J genes are TRBV2 and TRBJ2-3; TRBD2 matches 11 bases. V lost 4 bases and J lost 0; bases outside the gene matches: 3. CDR3 length: 16 residues. From germline, CDR1 is SNHLY and CDR2 FYNNEI. CDR3 bases: TGTGCCAGCAGTGGCGGGACTAGCGGAAGCACAGATACGCAGTATTTT. This sequence encodes CASSGGTSGSTDTQYF.

The rearrangement joins TRBV9 to TRBJ1-1; perhaps TRBD1 as D (5 bases). Trimming took off 4 bases at V and 0 bases at J, with 13 bases between the two ends. The CDR3 is made up of 15 amino acids. CDR1 and CDR2 from the germline V gene are SGDLS and YYNGEE. In DNA form, the CDR3 reads TGTGCCAGCAGCCCCTGGGGGGAAATGAACACTGAAGCTTTCTTT. Residues: CASSPWGEMNTEAFF.

The chain uses TRBV2 and TRBJ2-3, with 10 positions matching TRBD2. Germline CDR1 is SNHLY and CDR2 is FYNNEI. The J segment lost 2 bases and the V segment lost 4 bases, leaving 6 bases of the junction unmatched. CDR3 length equals 16 residues. CDR3 loop: CASSGTSGSPTDTQYF. The CDR3 nucleotides are TGTGCCAGCAGTGGGACTAGCGGTTCGCCCACAGATACGCAGTATTTT.

The chain carries TRBV5-1 and TRBJ1-2, with 8 bases matching TRBD1. V was pared by 3 bases and J by 4 bases, with 5 bases of the junction left unmatched. This CDR3 contains 14 residues. Looked up from germline, CDR1 is SGHRS and CDR2 is YFSETQ. The CDR3 DNA sequence: TGCGCCAGCAGCTGGGGGGACAGGTCCTATGGCTACACCTTC. Amino acid sequence: CASSWGDRSYGYTF. Together with reference TRBV5-1 and TRBJ1-2, the CDR3 gives the full variable domain: KAGVTQTPRYLIKTRGQQVTLSCSPISGHRSVSWYQQTPGQGLQFLFEYFSETQRNKGNFPGRFSGRQFSNSRSEMNVSTLELGDSALYLCASSWGDRSYGYTFGSGTRLTVV.

This sequence joins TRBV7-8 and TRBJ1-5, with a possible D match to TRBD1 (6 bases). This CDR3 contains 14 residues. Per germline, CDR1 SGHVS and CDR2 FQNEAQ. Trimming removed 4 bases at V and 2 bases at J, with 9 bases between. In DNA, the CDR3 is TGTGCCAGCAGCTCGGACAGCCGCAATCAGCCCCAGCATTTT. It yields the protein CASSSDSRNQPQHF.

The chain recombines TRBV5-4 with TRBJ1-2, with 8 bases matching TRBD1. Trimming cost V 0 bases and J 8 bases; bases outside gene matches: 12. Germline lookup yields CDR1 SGHNT and CDR2 YYREEE (reference sequence). The CDR3 has 16 amino acids. The CDR3 nucleotides read TGTGCCAGCAGCTTGGGAGCCGGCAGGGGGCTGGGCGGCTACACCTTC. Protein sequence: CASSLGAGRGLGGYTF. The variable domain in full, completed from reference TRBV5-4 and TRBJ1-2, reads ETGVTQSPTHLIKTRGQQVTLRCSSQSGHNTVSWYQQALGQGPQFIFQYYREEENGRGNFPPRFSGLQFPNYSSELNVNALELDDSALYLCASSLGAGRGLGGYTFGSGTRLTVV.

The chain combines TRBV5-6 with TRBJ1-5, with D uncertain. CDR1 SGHDT and CDR2 YYEEEE come from the germline V gene. CDR3 length equals 15 residues. Trimming cost V 4 bases and J 5 bases, with 16 bases left between them. This CDR3 is CASSPRGGYHQPQHF. For the CDR3, the DNA is TGTGCCAGCAGCCCCCGAGGAGGGTATCATCAGCCCCAGCATTTT.

This clone was counted once. The chain is built from TRBV11-3 and TRBJ2-3; TRBD2 matches at 16 bases. CDR1 SGHNT and CDR2 YENEEA come from the germline V gene. Germline trimming cut 3 bases from V and 2 bases from J; bases unmatched to any gene: 5. The CDR3 is 18 amino acids. The CDR3 DNA reads as TGTGCCAGCAGCTTGGGACTAGCGGGGGGGGACCACACAGATACGCAGTATTTT. Translated: CASSLGLAGGDHTDTQYF.

The chain combines TRBV7-6 with TRBJ1-5, with a tentative D call TRBD1 (5 bases). The germline V and J ends were trimmed by 6 bases and 4 bases, with 16 bases remaining between them. In germline, CDR1 is SGHVS, CDR2 FNYEAQ. The CDR3 runs 15 residues. CDR3 coding DNA: TGTGCCAGCAGTCTAACGGGCAGGGCAAATCAGCCCCAGCATTTT. This translates into CASSLTGRANQPQHF. The variable domain in full, with the rest retrieved from reference TRBV7-6 and TRBJ1-5, is GAGVSQSPRYKVTKRGQDVALRCDPISGHVSLYWYRQALGQGPEFLTYFNYEAQQDKSGLPNDRFSAERPEGSISTLTIQRTEQRDSAMYRCASSLTGRANQPQHFGDGTRLSIL.

This clone was detected once. This sequence joins TRBV19 and TRBJ2-2; 8 bases match TRBD2. Germline V gives CDR1 LNHDA, CDR2 SQIVND (reference sequence). V gave up 3 bases and J gave up 0 bases; unmatched junction bases: 3. There are 16 residues in the CDR3. CDR3 coding DNA: TGTGCCAGTAGTATCTTCGGGAGGGCGAACACCGGGGAGCTGTTTTTT. Translation: CASSIFGRANTGELFF.

The genes are TRBV12-3 or TRBV12-4 and TRBJ2-7; a weak D match, TRBD2 (6 bases). CDR3 size: 11 residues. V was shortened by 7 bases and J by 7 bases, with 11 bases between the two germline ends. CDR3 loop: CASTTGEEQYF. Here the CDR3 DNA reads TGTGCCAGCACCACGGGAGAAGAGCAGTACTTC.